This TCR beta chain originates from a study of shared clonotypes between healthy human individuals (dated by TCRdb to 2020 to 2021). Looking at the study overall: The cohort comprised two women and three men aged 18 to 49 years. For each donor, CD4 naive and CD4 memory were each run on three plates, CD8 naive on two plates, and CD8 memory on one plate. Blood TCR repertoires of 5 or 6 healthy adults were deeply sequenced to estimate repertoire size and the extent of clonotype sharing between individuals. Different laboratories and diverse techniques were used to prepare libraries and sequence TCR repertoires, to increase sequencing depth and limit assay-specific biases. Per donor, leukapheresis produced somewhere between about 0.85 and 10 billion PBMCs.

The donors were healthy, HIV-negative adults who had no recently reported acute infections or vaccinations. Only Caucasian adults living in Nashville, Tennessee, USA were represented among the donors. CD8 memory samples combined magnetically selected CD45RO+ cells with CCR7-negative CD45RA+ effector memory (TemRA) cells. Blood was obtained by leukapheresis, after which PBMCs were separated by Ficoll-Histopaque density gradient centrifugation and cryopreserved in liquid nitrogen vapor phase. Purity and quantity of every magnetically sorted T cell population were checked by analytical flow cytometry. Each sorted fraction had its genomic DNA isolated and then quantified by UV absorbance on a Nanodrop 2000c. Using the deep immunoSEQ assay, multiplex PCR amplified TCR CDR3 regions from genomic DNA. Genomic DNA extracted from each cell subset was distributed evenly over all wells of several immunoSEQ 96-well plates, and each plate served as one replicate. For sorted subsets, about 200 ng genomic DNA, equal to approximately 30,000 T cell genomes, was loaded into each replicate PCR. The purified libraries were quantified using a Qubit 3.0 fluorometer, sized with a Bioanalyzer 2100, and then quantified again using the KAPA Library Quantification kit. Each immunoSEQ 96-well plate was sequenced on its own single-read 150-cycle Illumina NextSeq 550 flow cell. Concerning the study's data processing: Because the immunoSEQ output held only junctional sequences and lacked quality scores, the filtering could not match the filtering applied to full-length reads. To assign V/J genes and CDR3, sequences were annotated using PyIR, a Python wrapper for IgBLAST v1.9, with IMGT germline references. Any read was removed if the V/J assignment was weak (E-value above 1e-6), the CDR3 was missing, or the read contained stop codons, out-of-frame junctions, or ambiguous translated residues. V3J clonotypes were defined as sequences sharing an identical inferred V gene, J gene, and CDR3 amino acid sequence. To compute the percentage overlap between repertoires, the number of shared unique clonotypes was divided by the size of the smaller repertoire. Three approaches were used to assess repertoire richness: RTK rarefaction, the Chao1 estimator, and Recon v2.1 estimates of unobserved clonotypes. OLGA was used to compute generation probabilities for all TCRbeta clonotypes that the gDNA method yielded from four donors. The table comes from immuneACCESS by way of TCRdb, which keeps in-frame sequences with V and J called. Part of the clones is missing from these tables; in studies checked, under half for an unresolved V gene and the rest for unknown reasons. The V and J calls and clone size were taken over from that table, and D and trimming were inferred from the DNA. This sample lists some 700,000 clones; less than 95% were detected once. The ten largest clones capture roughly 36% of the sample.

This clone has only one observation. Its binding antigen is unknown. No much larger clone is present one base from it, and per-base qualities are unavailable. The investigation overall reported the following: The genetic and exposure-history diversity represented was limited by the small number of donors. Pairwise subsampling indicated that sequencing depth was expected to affect the degree of clonotype sharing among donors. Higher generation probabilities were observed for clonotypes shared by all four sorted-subset donors than for non-shared clonotypes. Around 5.4% of naive CD4, 3.5% of naive CD8, approximately 2.2% of memory CD4, and more than 0.35% of memory CD8 clonotypes were shared across several donors. Sampling was restricted to blood, and TCR repertoires in tissue are likely to differ from TCR repertoires in blood. Estimated clonotype richness was generally larger for naive than for memory subsets. Rarefaction of sorted-subset datasets indicated incomplete sequencing despite the large sequencing depth.

The sample consisted of memory CD8+ T cells from PBMCs. The intended sense of this specimen's cell subset or site label: CD45RO+ cells pooled with CCR7-negative TemRA cells. This receptor was identified in a man aged 18 to 30 in good health. Some clones in this sample may be carry-over from other donors' samples.

CDR3 protein: CASSSLSAVYTDTQYF. Here is the DNA: TGTGCCAGCAGTTCCCTATCAGCGGTATACACAGATACGCAGTATTTT. The chain links TRBV7-9 with TRBJ2-3, with a weak D call of TRBD2 (5 bases match). The germline V gene (reference sequence) provides CDR1 SEHNR and CDR2 FQNEAQ. Trimming takes 6 bases from V and 2 bases from J, and the germline ends sit 18 bases apart. Spanning cysteine to phenylalanine, the CDR3 consists of 16 amino acids. Just the 48-base CDR3 DNA is kept, in frame starting at base 1.